These T cell receptor beta chains were read from a single sample in a study of identical twins. One entry per CDR3 protein results from TCRdb running MiXCR on the 5' RACE reads. The data hold about 720,000 distinct CDR3 sequences, with more than 6.5% observed a single time. This sample was also put to use in a study of yellow fever vaccine responses in identical twins.

Specimen: PBMCs. These receptors were taken from a woman aged 18-29 years in good health. Each CDR3 is given with its conserved first and last residue. A D gene is named only where the DNA matches it firmly. Clone size is shown for a subset of rows, as once, few, many or a class of expanded clone.

v_gene: TRBV12-3/TRBV12-4
d_gene: NA
abundance: NA
j_gene: TRBJ1-2
CDR3aa: CASSSRAGDYGYTF
CDR3nt: TGTGCCAGCAGTTCCCGGGCGGGAGACTATGGCTACACCTTC

v_gene: TRBV20-1
d_gene: TRBD2
abundance: NA
j_gene: TRBJ2-1
CDR3aa: CSADSGIRDEQFF
CDR3nt: TGCAGTGCTGATAGCGGGATACGCGATGAGCAGTTCTTC

v_gene: TRBV2
d_gene: TRBD1
abundance: NA
j_gene: TRBJ1-5
CDR3aa: CASSEDRGLEPQHF
CDR3nt: TGTGCCAGCAGTGAGGACAGGGGGCTTGAGCCCCAGCATTTT

v_gene: TRBV5-1
d_gene: NA
abundance: few
j_gene: TRBJ2-3
CDR3aa: CASSLISGGGDTQYF
CDR3nt: TGCGCCAGCAGCTTGATCTCTGGGGGCGGAGATACGCAGTATTTT

v_gene: TRBV11-1
d_gene: TRBD2
abundance: NA
j_gene: TRBJ2-1
CDR3aa: CASSLPSGGTDSYNEQFF
CDR3nt: TGTGCCAGCAGCCTTCCTAGCGGGGGGACCGACTCCTACAATGAGCAGTTCTTC

v_gene: TRBV7-3
d_gene: NA
abundance: many
j_gene: TRBJ2-3
CDR3aa: CASSLMPGQLAADTQYF
CDR3nt: TGTGCCAGCAGCTTAATGCCTGGCCAGCTGGCTGCAGATACGCAGTATTTT

v_gene: TRBV20-1
d_gene: NA
abundance: many
j_gene: TRBJ2-5
CDR3aa: CSARQQETQYF
CDR3nt: TGCAGTGCTAGACAGCAAGAGACCCAGTACTTC

v_gene: TRBV10-3
d_gene: NA
abundance: NA
j_gene: TRBJ2-7
CDR3aa: CAISESQGPYEQYF
CDR3nt: TGTGCCATCAGTGAGTCTCAGGGTCCCTACGAGCAGTACTTC

v_gene: TRBV15
d_gene: NA
abundance: NA
j_gene: TRBJ2-4
CDR3aa: CATSRDRGGPLAKNIQYF
CDR3nt: TGTGCCACCAGCAGAGATCGTGGAGGACCCCTAGCCAAAAACATTCAGTACTTC

v_gene: TRBV7-9
d_gene: TRBD2
abundance: few
j_gene: TRBJ2-1
CDR3aa: CASTKKGGSYNEQFF
CDR3nt: TGTGCCAGCACCAAGAAGGGCGGGAGTTACAATGAGCAGTTCTTC

v_gene: TRBV4-2
d_gene: TRBD2
abundance: NA
j_gene: TRBJ2-3
CDR3aa: CASSPTLAGPDTQYF
CDR3nt: TGTGCCAGCAGCCCCACGCTAGCGGGACCAGATACGCAGTATTTT

v_gene: TRBV2
d_gene: NA
abundance: many
j_gene: TRBJ2-2
CDR3aa: CASSEAVWGTGELFF
CDR3nt: TGTGCCAGCAGTGAAGCGGTTTGGGGAACCGGGGAGCTGTTTTTT

v_gene: TRBV27
d_gene: NA
abundance: many
j_gene: TRBJ2-4
CDR3aa: CASSGRNALAKNIQYF
CDR3nt: TGTGCCAGCAGTGGAAGGAACGCCCTAGCCAAAAACATTCAGTACTTC

v_gene: TRBV9
d_gene: NA
abundance: NA
j_gene: TRBJ2-2
CDR3aa: CASSIQEVGELFF
CDR3nt: TGTGCCAGCAGCATACAGGAGGTCGGGGAGCTGTTTTTT

v_gene: TRBV6-2/TRBV6-3
d_gene: NA
abundance: NA
j_gene: TRBJ2-1
CDR3aa: CASRGPGLNNEQFF
CDR3nt: TGTGCCAGCAGAGGGCCGGGTCTCAACAATGAGCAGTTCTTC

v_gene: TRBV4-1
d_gene: NA
abundance: many
j_gene: TRBJ2-7
CDR3aa: CASSQAGVDYEQYF
CDR3nt: TGCGCCAGCAGCCAAGCGGGAGTGGACTACGAGCAGTACTTC

v_gene: TRBV29-1
d_gene: TRBD2
abundance: NA
j_gene: TRBJ2-1
CDR3aa: CSVEASGSGNEQFF
CDR3nt: TGCAGCGTTGAGGCCAGCGGGAGTGGAAATGAGCAGTTCTTC

v_gene: TRBV5-1
d_gene: NA
abundance: many
j_gene: TRBJ2-7
CDR3aa: CASSDSPDSTYEQYF
CDR3nt: TGCGCCAGCAGCGATTCCCCCGACAGTACCTACGAGCAGTACTTC

v_gene: TRBV12-3/TRBV12-4
d_gene: NA
abundance: many
j_gene: TRBJ1-4
CDR3aa: CASSPRSRSNEKLFF
CDR3nt: TGTGCCAGCAGCCCGAGGAGCCGCTCTAATGAAAAACTGTTTTTT

v_gene: TRBV4-2
d_gene: TRBD2
abundance: many
j_gene: TRBJ2-1
CDR3aa: CASSPFLLLAGGDNEQFF
CDR3nt: TGTGCCAGCAGCCCCTTTTTACTACTAGCGGGAGGGGACAATGAGCAGTTCTTC

v_gene: TRBV9
d_gene: NA
abundance: many
j_gene: TRBJ1-2
CDR3aa: CASSVDQGWRGYTF
CDR3nt: TGTGCCAGCAGCGTAGACCAGGGCTGGCGTGGCTACACCTTC

v_gene: TRBV29-1
d_gene: TRBD1
abundance: many
j_gene: TRBJ2-2
CDR3aa: CSVEGYLAGQVSTGELFF
CDR3nt: TGCAGCGTCGAGGGGTATCTTGCGGGACAGGTTAGCACCGGGGAGCTGTTTTTT

v_gene: TRBV2
d_gene: NA
abundance: many
j_gene: TRBJ1-1
CDR3aa: CASRPALNTEAFF
CDR3nt: TGTGCCAGCAGGCCGGCCCTGAACACTGAAGCTTTCTTT

v_gene: TRBV19
d_gene: NA
abundance: few
j_gene: TRBJ2-7
CDR3aa: CASSPNTAYEQYF
CDR3nt: TGTGCCAGTAGTCCCAATACAGCCTACGAGCAGTACTTC

v_gene: TRBV4-3
d_gene: TRBD2
abundance: few
j_gene: TRBJ2-3
CDR3aa: CASSQAPGGGWIIDTQYF
CDR3nt: TGCGCCAGCAGCCAAGCCCCCGGGGGAGGGTGGATAATAGATACGCAGTATTTT

v_gene: TRBV5-1
d_gene: NA
abundance: many
j_gene: TRBJ2-7
CDR3aa: CASSLDRTPSYEQYF
CDR3nt: TGCGCCAGCAGCTTGGACAGAACCCCCTCCTACGAGCAGTACTTC

v_gene: TRBV5-1
d_gene: NA
abundance: few
j_gene: TRBJ2-7
CDR3aa: CASSLELGGPYEQYF
CDR3nt: TGCGCCAGCAGCTTGGAACTAGGTGGGCCCTACGAGCAGTACTTC

v_gene: TRBV28
d_gene: TRBD1
abundance: NA
j_gene: TRBJ2-6
CDR3aa: CASSQPSGGQAGKSGANVLTF
CDR3nt: TGTGCCAGCAGCCAACCCTCAGGGGGACAGGCGGGAAAGAGTGGGGCCAACGTCCTGACTTTC

v_gene: TRBV5-1
d_gene: NA
abundance: NA
j_gene: TRBJ2-1
CDR3aa: CASSLWAGTYNEQFF
CDR3nt: TGCGCCAGCAGCTTATGGGCGGGAACCTACAATGAGCAGTTCTTC

v_gene: TRBV7-8
d_gene: NA
abundance: few
j_gene: TRBJ1-4
CDR3aa: CASSLGGTATNEKLFF
CDR3nt: TGTGCCAGCAGCCTAGGGGGGACGGCAACTAATGAAAAACTGTTTTTT

v_gene: TRBV12-3/TRBV12-4
d_gene: TRBD1
abundance: many
j_gene: TRBJ2-3
CDR3aa: CASSYRDRGGSTQYF
CDR3nt: TGTGCCAGCAGTTACCGGGACAGGGGTGGAAGTACGCAGTATTTT

v_gene: TRBV2
d_gene: NA
abundance: NA
j_gene: TRBJ2-7
CDR3aa: CATRDLSYEQYF
CDR3nt: TGTGCCACCCGGGACCTCTCCTACGAGCAGTACTTC

v_gene: TRBV29-1
d_gene: NA
abundance: NA
j_gene: TRBJ1-4
CDR3aa: CAATNEKLFF
CDR3nt: TGTGCGGCAACTAATGAAAAACTGTTTTTT

v_gene: TRBV30
d_gene: TRBD2
abundance: NA
j_gene: TRBJ2-5
CDR3aa: CAWTVLGRESETQYF
CDR3nt: TGTGCCTGGACGGTTCTGGGGCGGGAGAGTGAGACCCAGTACTTC

v_gene: TRBV12-3/TRBV12-4
d_gene: TRBD2
abundance: many
j_gene: TRBJ2-1
CDR3aa: CASSLKSGVLLNEQFF
CDR3nt: TGTGCCAGCAGTTTAAAGAGCGGGGTATTACTCAATGAGCAGTTCTTC

v_gene: TRBV12-3/TRBV12-4
d_gene: TRBD2
abundance: few
j_gene: TRBJ2-3
CDR3aa: CASSFRAGEADTQYF
CDR3nt: TGTGCCAGCAGTTTTCGAGCGGGGGAAGCAGATACGCAGTATTTT

v_gene: TRBV27
d_gene: NA
abundance: few
j_gene: TRBJ1-2
CDR3aa: CASSQGQGYTF
CDR3nt: TGTGCCAGCAGTCAGGGACAAGGCTACACCTTC

v_gene: TRBV4-3
d_gene: TRBD2
abundance: few
j_gene: TRBJ2-5
CDR3aa: CASSPWRGETQYF
CDR3nt: TGCGCCAGCAGCCCCTGGCGGGGGGAGACCCAGTACTTC

v_gene: TRBV3-1
d_gene: TRBD2
abundance: many
j_gene: TRBJ2-7
CDR3aa: CASSPGLAGSYEQYF
CDR3nt: TGTGCCAGCAGCCCGGGACTAGCGGGAAGCTACGAGCAGTACTTC

v_gene: TRBV15
d_gene: TRBD1
abundance: few
j_gene: TRBJ2-3
CDR3aa: CATSRPRGTGTDTQYF
CDR3nt: TGTGCCACCAGCAGACCGAGGGGGACAGGCACAGATACGCAGTATTTT

v_gene: TRBV20-1
d_gene: TRBD2
abundance: NA
j_gene: TRBJ2-1
CDR3aa: CSAWSGVGGKSSYNEQFF
CDR3nt: TGCAGTGCTTGGAGCGGGGTGGGAGGGAAATCGTCCTACAATGAGCAGTTCTTC

v_gene: TRBV5-1
d_gene: NA
abundance: NA
j_gene: TRBJ2-7
CDR3aa: CASSQDHQGKRSYEQYF
CDR3nt: TGCGCCAGCAGCCAAGACCACCAGGGTAAGCGCTCCTACGAGCAGTACTTC

v_gene: TRBV6-1
d_gene: TRBD2
abundance: few
j_gene: TRBJ2-7
CDR3aa: CASRHWTSGSYEQYF
CDR3nt: TGTGCCAGCAGACACTGGACTAGCGGGAGCTACGAGCAGTACTTC

v_gene: TRBV7-3
d_gene: TRBD2
abundance: few
j_gene: TRBJ2-5
CDR3aa: CASSLYPSGGGETQYF
CDR3nt: TGTGCCAGCAGCTTATATCCTAGCGGGGGAGGAGAGACCCAGTACTTC

v_gene: TRBV6-2/TRBV6-3
d_gene: NA
abundance: few
j_gene: TRBJ2-2
CDR3aa: CASRWNTGELFF
CDR3nt: TGTGCCAGCAGATGGAACACCGGGGAGCTGTTTTTT

v_gene: TRBV20-1
d_gene: TRBD1
abundance: few
j_gene: TRBJ1-5
CDR3aa: CSATSGTGGQPQHF
CDR3nt: TGCAGTGCGACGTCCGGGACAGGGGGTCAGCCCCAGCATTTT

v_gene: TRBV7-2
d_gene: NA
abundance: few
j_gene: TRBJ1-4
CDR3aa: CASSLARAVHEKLFF
CDR3nt: TGTGCCAGCAGCTTAGCGCGGGCTGTTCACGAAAAACTGTTTTTT

v_gene: TRBV7-2
d_gene: NA
abundance: NA
j_gene: TRBJ2-5
CDR3aa: CASSLGLGKGGETQYF
CDR3nt: TGTGCCAGCAGCTTAGGGTTGGGAAAAGGGGGGGAGACCCAGTACTTC

v_gene: TRBV7-2
d_gene: NA
abundance: many
j_gene: TRBJ2-7
CDR3aa: CASSLRVPSYEQYF
CDR3nt: TGTGCCAGCAGCTTGCGGGTCCCCTCCTACGAGCAGTACTTC

v_gene: TRBV5-1
d_gene: TRBD1
abundance: many
j_gene: TRBJ2-5
CDR3aa: CASSGQDQETQYF
CDR3nt: TGCGCCAGCAGCGGACAGGATCAAGAGACCCAGTACTTC

v_gene: TRBV28
d_gene: TRBD2
abundance: many
j_gene: TRBJ2-3
CDR3aa: CASRLRGTGTDTQYF
CDR3nt: TGTGCCAGCAGACTGCGGGGGACTGGGACAGATACGCAGTATTTT

v_gene: TRBV12-3/TRBV12-4
d_gene: TRBD2
abundance: few
j_gene: TRBJ2-2
CDR3aa: CASSFAGGRSGELFF
CDR3nt: TGTGCCAGCAGTTTCGCGGGAGGGAGGTCCGGGGAGCTGTTTTTT

v_gene: TRBV12-3/TRBV12-4
d_gene: TRBD1
abundance: few
j_gene: TRBJ2-6
CDR3aa: CASRGTGSSGANVLTF
CDR3nt: TGTGCCAGCAGGGGGACAGGGAGTTCTGGGGCCAACGTCCTGACTTTC

v_gene: TRBV4-3
d_gene: TRBD2
abundance: few
j_gene: TRBJ2-2
CDR3aa: CASSQGLAGGNTGELFF
CDR3nt: TGCGCCAGCAGCCAGGGACTAGCGGGAGGGAACACCGGGGAGCTGTTTTTT

v_gene: TRBV12-3/TRBV12-4
d_gene: TRBD1
abundance: many
j_gene: TRBJ1-2
CDR3aa: CASRKPGQGSGYTF
CDR3nt: TGTGCCAGCAGAAAACCCGGACAGGGGAGCGGCTACACCTTC

v_gene: TRBV9
d_gene: NA
abundance: NA
j_gene: TRBJ2-7
CDR3aa: CASSVSTQEGYEQYF
CDR3nt: TGTGCCAGCAGCGTAAGTACCCAAGAGGGATACGAGCAGTACTTC

v_gene: TRBV7-2
d_gene: NA
abundance: NA
j_gene: TRBJ2-7
CDR3aa: CASSSSPARVRGEQYF
CDR3nt: TGTGCCAGCAGCTCCTCGCCGGCAAGGGTCCGGGGCGAGCAGTACTTC

v_gene: TRBV5-5
d_gene: NA
abundance: few
j_gene: TRBJ2-7
CDR3aa: CASSAVGGTAVVEQYF
CDR3nt: TGTGCCAGCAGCGCGGTAGGGGGGACCGCAGTCGTCGAGCAGTACTTC

v_gene: TRBV21-1
d_gene: NA
abundance: NA
j_gene: TRBJ2-4
CDR3aa: CASSKEVLERTKNIQYF
CDR3nt: TGTGCCAGCAGCAAAGAGGTTTTGGAGCGTACCAAAAACATTCAGTACTTC

v_gene: TRBV7-2
d_gene: NA
abundance: NA
j_gene: TRBJ2-7
CDR3aa: CASSLNPLVGAEQYF
CDR3nt: TGTGCCAGCAGTCTAAACCCCTTAGTGGGCGCCGAGCAGTACTTC